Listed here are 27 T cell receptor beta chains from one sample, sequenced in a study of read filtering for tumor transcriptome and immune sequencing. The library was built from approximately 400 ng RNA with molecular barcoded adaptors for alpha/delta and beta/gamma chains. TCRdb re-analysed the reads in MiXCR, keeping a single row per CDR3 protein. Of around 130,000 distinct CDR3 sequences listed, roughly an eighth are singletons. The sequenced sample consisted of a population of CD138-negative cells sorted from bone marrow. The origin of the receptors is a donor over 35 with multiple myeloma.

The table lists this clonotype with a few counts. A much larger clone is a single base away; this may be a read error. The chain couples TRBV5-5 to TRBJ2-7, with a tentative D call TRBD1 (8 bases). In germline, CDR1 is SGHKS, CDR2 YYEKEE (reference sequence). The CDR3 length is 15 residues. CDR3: CVSSLEDRGGLGQYF. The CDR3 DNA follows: TGTGTCAGCAGCTTGGAAGACAGGGGAGGGCTTGGGCAGTACTTC.

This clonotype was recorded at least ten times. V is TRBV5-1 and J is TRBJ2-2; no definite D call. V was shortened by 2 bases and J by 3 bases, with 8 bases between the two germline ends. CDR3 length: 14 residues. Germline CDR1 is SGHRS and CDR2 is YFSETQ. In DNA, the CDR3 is TGCGCCAGCAGCTTCGACTCTCACACCGGGGAGCTGTTTTTT. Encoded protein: CASSFDSHTGELFF.

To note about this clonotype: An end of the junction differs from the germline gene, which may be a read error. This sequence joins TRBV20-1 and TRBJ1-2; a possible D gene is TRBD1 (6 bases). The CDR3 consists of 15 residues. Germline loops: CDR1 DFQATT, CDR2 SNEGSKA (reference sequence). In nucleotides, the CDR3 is TGCAGTGCCGCCGCGTCGACAGGTCGCGGCTATAGCTACACCTTC. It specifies CSAAASTGRGYSYTF.

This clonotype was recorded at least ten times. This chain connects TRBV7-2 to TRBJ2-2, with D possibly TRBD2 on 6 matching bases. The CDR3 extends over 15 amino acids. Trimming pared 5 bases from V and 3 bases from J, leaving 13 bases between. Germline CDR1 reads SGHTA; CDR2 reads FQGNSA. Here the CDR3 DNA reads TGTGCCAGCAGCCGCCGGCGGGATGACACCGGGGAGCTGTTTTTT. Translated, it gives CASSRRRDDTGELFF.

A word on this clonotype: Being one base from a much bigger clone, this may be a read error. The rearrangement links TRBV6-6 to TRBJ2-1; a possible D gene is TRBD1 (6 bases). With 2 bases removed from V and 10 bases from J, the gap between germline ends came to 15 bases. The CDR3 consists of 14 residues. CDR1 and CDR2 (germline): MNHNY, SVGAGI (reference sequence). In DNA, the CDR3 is TGTGCCAGCAGTTACCCACAGGGTCTTTGGGAGCAGTTCTTC. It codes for CASSYPQGLWEQFF.

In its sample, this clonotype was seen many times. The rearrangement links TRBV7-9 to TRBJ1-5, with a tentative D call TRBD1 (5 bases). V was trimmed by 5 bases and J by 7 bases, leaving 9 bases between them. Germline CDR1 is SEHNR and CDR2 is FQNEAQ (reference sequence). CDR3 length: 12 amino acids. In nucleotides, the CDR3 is TGTGCCAGCAGCCTCAGGGACCAGCCCCAGCATTTT. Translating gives CASSLRDQPQHF.

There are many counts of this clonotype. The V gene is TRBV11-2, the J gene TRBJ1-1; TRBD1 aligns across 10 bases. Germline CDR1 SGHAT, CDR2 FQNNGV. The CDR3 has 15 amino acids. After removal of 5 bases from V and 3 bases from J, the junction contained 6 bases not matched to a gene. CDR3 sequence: CASSLTGGEYTEAFF. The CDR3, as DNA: TGTGCCAGCAGCCTGACAGGGGGCGAGTACACTGAAGCTTTCTTT.

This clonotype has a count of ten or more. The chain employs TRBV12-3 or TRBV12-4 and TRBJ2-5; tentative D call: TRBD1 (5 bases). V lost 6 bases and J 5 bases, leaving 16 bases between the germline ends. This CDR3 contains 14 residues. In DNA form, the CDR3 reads TGTGCCAGCAGCTCCCAGGGTCCCAAGGAGACCCAGTACTTC. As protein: CASSSQGPKETQYF.

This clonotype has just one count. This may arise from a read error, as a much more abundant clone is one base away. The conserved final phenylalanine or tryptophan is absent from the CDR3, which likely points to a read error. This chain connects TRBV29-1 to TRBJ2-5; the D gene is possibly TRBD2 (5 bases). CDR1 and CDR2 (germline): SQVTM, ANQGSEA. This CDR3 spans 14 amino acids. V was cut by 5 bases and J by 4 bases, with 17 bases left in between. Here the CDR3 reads CSVSPGSGGETQYS. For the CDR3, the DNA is TGCAGCGTTTCCCCGGGGAGTGGAGGAGAGACCCAGTACTCC.

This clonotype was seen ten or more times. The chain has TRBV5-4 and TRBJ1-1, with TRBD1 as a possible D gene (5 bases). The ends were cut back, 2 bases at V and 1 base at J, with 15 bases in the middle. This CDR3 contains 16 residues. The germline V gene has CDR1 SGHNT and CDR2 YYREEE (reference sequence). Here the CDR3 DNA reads TGTGCCAGCAGCTTCCCACCGGGACGGAAGAACACTGAAGCTTTCTTT. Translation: CASSFPPGRKNTEAFF.

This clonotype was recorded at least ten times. As DNA, the CDR3 is TGTGCCAGCAGCTTAGTGCCTCTTGCGGACACCGGGGAGCTGTTTTTT. Protein sequence: CASSLVPLADTGELFF. V is TRBV11-2 and J is TRBJ2-2; D is unclear. The V end lost 1 base, the J end lost 3 bases, and 12 bases lay between the germline ends. The CDR3 is 16 amino acids. The V gene's germline CDR1 is SGHAT and CDR2 FQNNGV.

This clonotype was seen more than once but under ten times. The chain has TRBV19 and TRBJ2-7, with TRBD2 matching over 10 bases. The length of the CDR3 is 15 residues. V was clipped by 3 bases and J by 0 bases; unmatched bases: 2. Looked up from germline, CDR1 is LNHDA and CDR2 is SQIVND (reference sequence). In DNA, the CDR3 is TGTGCCAGTAGTATCGCTAGCGGGGGCTCCTACGAGCAGTACTTC. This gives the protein CASSIASGGSYEQYF.

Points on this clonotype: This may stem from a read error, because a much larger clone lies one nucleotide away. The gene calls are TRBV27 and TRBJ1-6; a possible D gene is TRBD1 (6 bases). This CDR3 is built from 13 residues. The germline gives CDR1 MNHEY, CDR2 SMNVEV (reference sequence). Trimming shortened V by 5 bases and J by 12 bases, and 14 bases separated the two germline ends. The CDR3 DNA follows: TGTGCCAGCAGTGGGGCAGGGGTATTACCCCTCCACTTT. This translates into CASSGAGVLPLHF.

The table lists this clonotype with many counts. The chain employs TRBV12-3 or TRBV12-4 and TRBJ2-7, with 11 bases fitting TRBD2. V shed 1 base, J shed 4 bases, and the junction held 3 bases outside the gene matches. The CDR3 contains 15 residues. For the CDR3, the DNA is TGTGCCAGCAGTTTAGAGACTAGCGGGACTTACGAGCAGTACTTC. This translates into CASSLETSGTYEQYF.

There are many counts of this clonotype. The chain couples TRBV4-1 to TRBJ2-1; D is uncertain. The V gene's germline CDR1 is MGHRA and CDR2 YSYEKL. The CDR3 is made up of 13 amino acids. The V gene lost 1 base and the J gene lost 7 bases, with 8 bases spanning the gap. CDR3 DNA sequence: TGCGCCAGCAGCCAAGCCCCGCTAAATGAGCAGTTCTTC. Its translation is CASSQAPLNEQFF.

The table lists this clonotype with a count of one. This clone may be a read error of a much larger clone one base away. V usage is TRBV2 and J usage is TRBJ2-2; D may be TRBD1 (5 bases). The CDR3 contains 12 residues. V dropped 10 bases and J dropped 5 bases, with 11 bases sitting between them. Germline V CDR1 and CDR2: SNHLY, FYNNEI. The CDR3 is CANRKGTGELFF. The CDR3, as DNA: TGTGCCAACAGGAAAGGTACCGGGGAGCTGTTTTTT.

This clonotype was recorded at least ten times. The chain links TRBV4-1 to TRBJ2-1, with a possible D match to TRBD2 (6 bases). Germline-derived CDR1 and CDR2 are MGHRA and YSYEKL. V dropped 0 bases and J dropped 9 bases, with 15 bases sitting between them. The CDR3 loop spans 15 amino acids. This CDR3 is CASSQERRGAGEQFF. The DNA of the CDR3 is TGCGCCAGCAGCCAAGAAAGACGGGGAGCGGGTGAGCAGTTCTTC.

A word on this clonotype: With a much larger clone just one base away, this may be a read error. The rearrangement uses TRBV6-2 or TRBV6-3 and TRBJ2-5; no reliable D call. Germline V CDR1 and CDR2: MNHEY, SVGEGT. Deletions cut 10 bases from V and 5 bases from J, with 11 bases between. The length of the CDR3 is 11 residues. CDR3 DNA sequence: TGTGCCAACGCCTCCGGGGAGACCCAGTACTTC. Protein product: CANASGETQYF.

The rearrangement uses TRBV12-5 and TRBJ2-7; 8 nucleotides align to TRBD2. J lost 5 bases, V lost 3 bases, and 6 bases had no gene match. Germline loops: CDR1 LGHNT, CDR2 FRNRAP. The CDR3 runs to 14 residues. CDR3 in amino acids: CASGLDGRVHEQYF. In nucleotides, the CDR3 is TGTGCTAGTGGTTTAGACGGGAGGGTGCACGAGCAGTACTTC. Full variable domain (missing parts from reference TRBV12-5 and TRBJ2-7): DARVTQTPRHKVTEMGQEVTMRCQPILGHNTVFWYRQTMMQGLELLAYFRNRAPLDDSGMPKDRFSAEMPDATLATLKIQPSEPRDSAVYFCASGLDGRVHEQYFGPGTRLTVT.

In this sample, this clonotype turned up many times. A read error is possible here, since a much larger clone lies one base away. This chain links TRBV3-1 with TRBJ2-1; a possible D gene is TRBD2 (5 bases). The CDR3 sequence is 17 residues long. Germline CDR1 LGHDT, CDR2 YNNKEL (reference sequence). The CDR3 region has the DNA TGTGCCAGCAGCCCTTTTTCCCCGGGAAGCTCCTACAATGGGCAGTTCTTC. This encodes CASSPFSPGSSYNGQFF.

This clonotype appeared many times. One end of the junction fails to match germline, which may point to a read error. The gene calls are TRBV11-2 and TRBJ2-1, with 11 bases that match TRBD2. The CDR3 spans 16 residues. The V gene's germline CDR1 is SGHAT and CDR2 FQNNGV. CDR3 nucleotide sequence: TGTGCCAGCAGCGTAGATCCGGGACTAGCGGTCAATGAGCAGTTCTTC. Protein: CASSVDPGLAVNEQFF.

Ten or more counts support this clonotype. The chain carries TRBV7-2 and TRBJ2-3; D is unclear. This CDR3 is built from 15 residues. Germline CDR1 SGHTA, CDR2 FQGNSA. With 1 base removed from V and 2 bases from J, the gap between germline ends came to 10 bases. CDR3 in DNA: TGTGCCAGCAGCTTAGTTGGTCGGAACACAGATACGCAGTATTTT. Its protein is CASSLVGRNTDTQYF.

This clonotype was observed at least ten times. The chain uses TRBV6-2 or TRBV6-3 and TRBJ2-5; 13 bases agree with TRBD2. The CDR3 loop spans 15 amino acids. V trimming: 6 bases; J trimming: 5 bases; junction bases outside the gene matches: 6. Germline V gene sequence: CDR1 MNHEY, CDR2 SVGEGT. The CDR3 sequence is CASRKLAGGPETQYF. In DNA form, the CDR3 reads TGTGCCAGCAGAAAACTAGCGGGAGGGCCCGAGACCCAGTACTTC.

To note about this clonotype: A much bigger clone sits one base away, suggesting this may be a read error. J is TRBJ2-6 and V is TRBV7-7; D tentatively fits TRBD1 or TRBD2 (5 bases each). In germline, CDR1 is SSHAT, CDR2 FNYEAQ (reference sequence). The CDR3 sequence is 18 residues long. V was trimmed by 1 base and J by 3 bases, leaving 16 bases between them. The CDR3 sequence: CASSLGGRGKDGANVLTF. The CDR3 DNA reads TGTGCCAGCAGCTTAGGGGGACGGGGTAAAGATGGGGCCAACGTCCTGACTTTC. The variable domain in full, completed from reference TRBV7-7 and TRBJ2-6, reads GAGVSQSPRYKVTKRGQDVTLRCDPISSHATLYWYQQALGQGPEFLTYFNYEAQPDKSGLPSDRFSAERPEGSISTLTIQRTEQRDSAMYRCASSLGGRGKDGANVLTFGAGSRLTVL.

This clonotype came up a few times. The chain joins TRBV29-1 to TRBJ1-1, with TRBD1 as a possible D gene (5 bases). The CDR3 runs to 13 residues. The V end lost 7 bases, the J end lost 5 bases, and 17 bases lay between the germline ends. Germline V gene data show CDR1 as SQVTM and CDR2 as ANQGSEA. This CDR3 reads CSATRGRGTEAFF. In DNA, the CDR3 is TGCAGCGCTACTAGGGGTCGGGGGACTGAAGCTTTCTTT.

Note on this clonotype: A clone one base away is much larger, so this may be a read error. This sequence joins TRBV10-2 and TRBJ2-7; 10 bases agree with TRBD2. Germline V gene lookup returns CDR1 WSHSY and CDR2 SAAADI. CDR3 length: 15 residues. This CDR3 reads CACSEGTSEAYEQYF. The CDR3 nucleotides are TGCGCCTGCAGTGAGGGGACTAGCGAAGCCTACGAGCAGTACTTC.

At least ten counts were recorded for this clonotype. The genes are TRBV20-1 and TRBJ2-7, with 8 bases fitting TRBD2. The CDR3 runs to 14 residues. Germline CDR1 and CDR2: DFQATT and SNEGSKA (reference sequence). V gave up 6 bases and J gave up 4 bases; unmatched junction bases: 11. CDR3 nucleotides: TGCAGTGCCCCCCCAGCGGGAGCGCAGTACGAGCAGTACTTC. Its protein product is CSAPPAGAQYEQYF.